This T cell receptor beta chain came from a study of graft-versus-host responses after intestinal transplantation. Sequencing was performed with immunoSEQ multiplex PCR; in TCRdb, only in-frame clones are kept and a portion is missing. Altogether 85,000 to 90,000 clones are present, around 90% being singletons, with the ten largest covering around 0.11%. This clone was counted a single time. What it binds is not known. This CDR3 spans 12 amino acids. Per the germline V gene, CDR1 is SQVTM and CDR2 is ANQGSEA. Trimming cost V 8 bases and J 4 bases; bases outside gene matches: 4. The J gene is TRBJ1-1, the V gene TRBV29-1; TRBD1 matches 10 bases. Sequencing was performed on unstimulated CD4+ T cells sorted from spleen or lymph node cells, taken before intestinal transplant. The clonotype comes from a human donor who received an intestinal transplant. This CDR3 is CSIGQGGTEAFF. CDR3 coding DNA: TGCAGCATCGGACAGGGGGGCACTGAAGCTTTCTTT.